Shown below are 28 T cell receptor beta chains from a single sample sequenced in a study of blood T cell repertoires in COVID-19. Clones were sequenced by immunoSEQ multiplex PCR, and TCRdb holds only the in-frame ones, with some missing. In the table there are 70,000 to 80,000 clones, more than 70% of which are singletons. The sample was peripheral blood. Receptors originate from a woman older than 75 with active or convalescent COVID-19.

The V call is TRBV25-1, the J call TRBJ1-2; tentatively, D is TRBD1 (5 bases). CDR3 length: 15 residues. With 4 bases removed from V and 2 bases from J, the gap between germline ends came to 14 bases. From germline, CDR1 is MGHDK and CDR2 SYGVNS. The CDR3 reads CASSGGVLANYGYTF. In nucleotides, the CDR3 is TGTGCCAGCAGTGGGGGGGTTCTGGCCAACTATGGCTACACCTTC.

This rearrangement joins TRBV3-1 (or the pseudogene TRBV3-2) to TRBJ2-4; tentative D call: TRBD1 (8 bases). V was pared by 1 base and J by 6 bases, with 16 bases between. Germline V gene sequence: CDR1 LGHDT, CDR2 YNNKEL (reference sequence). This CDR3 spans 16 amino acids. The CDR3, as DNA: TGTGCCAGCAGCCAAGTCGGACAGGGCGGGGGAAACATTCAGTACTTC. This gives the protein CASSQVGQGGGNIQYF.

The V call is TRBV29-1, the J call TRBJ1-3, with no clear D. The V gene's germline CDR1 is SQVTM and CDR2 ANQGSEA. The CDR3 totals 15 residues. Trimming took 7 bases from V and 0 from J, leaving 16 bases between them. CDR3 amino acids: CSARRGRDSGNTIYF. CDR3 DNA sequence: TGCAGCGCTCGCCGCGGGAGGGACTCTGGAAACACCATATATTTT.

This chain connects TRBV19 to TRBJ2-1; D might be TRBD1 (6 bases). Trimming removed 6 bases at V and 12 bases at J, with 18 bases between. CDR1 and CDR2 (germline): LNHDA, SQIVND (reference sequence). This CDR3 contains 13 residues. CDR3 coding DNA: TGTGCCAGTAGCGACTCAGGGCGAGGGGGGCAGTTCTTC. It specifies CASSDSGRGGQFF.

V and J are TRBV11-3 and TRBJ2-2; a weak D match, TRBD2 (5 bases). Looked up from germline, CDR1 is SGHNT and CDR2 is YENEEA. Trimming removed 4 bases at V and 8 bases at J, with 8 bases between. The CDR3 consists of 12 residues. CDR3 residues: CASSSGFGELFF. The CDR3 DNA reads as TGTGCCAGCAGCTCGGGGTTTGGGGAGCTGTTTTTT.

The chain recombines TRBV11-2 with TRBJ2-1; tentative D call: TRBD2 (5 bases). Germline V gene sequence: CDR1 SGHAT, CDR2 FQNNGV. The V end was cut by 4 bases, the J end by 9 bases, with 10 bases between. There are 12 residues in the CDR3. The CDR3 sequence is CASSSPAGEQFF. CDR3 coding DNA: TGTGCCAGCAGCTCCCCTGCGGGTGAGCAGTTCTTC.

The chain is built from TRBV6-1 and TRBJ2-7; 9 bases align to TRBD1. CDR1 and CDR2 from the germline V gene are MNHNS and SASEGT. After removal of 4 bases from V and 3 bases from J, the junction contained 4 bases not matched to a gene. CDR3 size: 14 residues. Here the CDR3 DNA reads TGTGCCAGCAGTGCCCCGACAGGGGGCTACGAGCAGTACTTC. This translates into CASSAPTGGYEQYF.

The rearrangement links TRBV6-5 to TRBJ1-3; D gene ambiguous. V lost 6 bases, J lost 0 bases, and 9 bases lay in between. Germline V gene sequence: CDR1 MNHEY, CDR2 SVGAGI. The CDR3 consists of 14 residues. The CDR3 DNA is TGTGCCAGCAGAACATGGGCCTCTGGAAACACCATATATTTT. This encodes CASRTWASGNTIYF.

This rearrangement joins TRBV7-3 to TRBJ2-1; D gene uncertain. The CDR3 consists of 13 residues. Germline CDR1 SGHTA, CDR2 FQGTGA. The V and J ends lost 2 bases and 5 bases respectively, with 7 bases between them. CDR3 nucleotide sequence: TGTGCCAGCAGCTTAGGGCAGAACAATGAGCAGTTCTTC. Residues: CASSLGQNNEQFF.

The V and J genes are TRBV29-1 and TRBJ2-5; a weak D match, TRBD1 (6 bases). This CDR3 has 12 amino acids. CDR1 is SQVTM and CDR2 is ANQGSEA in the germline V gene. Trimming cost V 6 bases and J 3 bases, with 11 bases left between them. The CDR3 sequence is CSVDRQEETQYF. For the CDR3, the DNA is TGCAGCGTGGATAGACAGGAAGAGACCCAGTACTTC. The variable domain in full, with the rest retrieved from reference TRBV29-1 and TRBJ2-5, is SAVISQKPSRDICQRGTSLTIQCQVDSQVTMMFWYRQQPGQSLTLIATANQGSEATYESGFVIDKFPISRPNLTFSTLTVSNMSPEDSSIYLCSVDRQEETQYFGPGTRLLVL.

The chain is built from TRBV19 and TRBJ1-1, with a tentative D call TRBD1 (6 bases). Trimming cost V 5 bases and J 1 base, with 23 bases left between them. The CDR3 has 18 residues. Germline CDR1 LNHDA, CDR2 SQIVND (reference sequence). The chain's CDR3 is CASSPLYRAPGSNTEAFF. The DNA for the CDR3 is TGTGCCAGTAGTCCGCTCTACAGGGCGCCTGGATCGAACACTGAAGCTTTCTTT.

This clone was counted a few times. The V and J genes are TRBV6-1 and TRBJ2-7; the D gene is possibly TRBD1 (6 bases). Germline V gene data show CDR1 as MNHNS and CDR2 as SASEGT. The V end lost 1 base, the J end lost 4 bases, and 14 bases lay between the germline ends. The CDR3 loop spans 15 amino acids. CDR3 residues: CASSEGPWTEYEQYF. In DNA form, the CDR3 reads TGTGCCAGCAGTGAAGGGCCCTGGACAGAGTACGAGCAGTACTTC.

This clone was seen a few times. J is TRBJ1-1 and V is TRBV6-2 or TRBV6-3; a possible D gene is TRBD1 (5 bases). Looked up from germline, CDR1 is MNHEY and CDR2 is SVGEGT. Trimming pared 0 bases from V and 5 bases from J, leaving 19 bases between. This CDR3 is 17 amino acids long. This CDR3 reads CASSYSAGGTVLTEAFF. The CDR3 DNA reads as TGTGCCAGCAGTTACTCCGCAGGAGGGACGGTTTTAACTGAAGCTTTCTTT.

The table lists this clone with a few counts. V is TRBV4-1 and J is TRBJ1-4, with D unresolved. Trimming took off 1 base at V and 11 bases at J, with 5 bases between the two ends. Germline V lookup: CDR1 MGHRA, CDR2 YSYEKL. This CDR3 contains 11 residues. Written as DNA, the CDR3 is TGCGCCAGCAGCCAAGCGGGGAAACTGTTTTTT. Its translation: CASSQAGKLFF.

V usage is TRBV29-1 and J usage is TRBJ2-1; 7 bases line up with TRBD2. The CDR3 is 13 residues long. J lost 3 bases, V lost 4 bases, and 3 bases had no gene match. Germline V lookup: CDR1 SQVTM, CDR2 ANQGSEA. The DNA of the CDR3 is TGCAGCGTTGTTCTAGCGGACTACAATGAGCAGTTCTTC. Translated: CSVVLADYNEQFF.

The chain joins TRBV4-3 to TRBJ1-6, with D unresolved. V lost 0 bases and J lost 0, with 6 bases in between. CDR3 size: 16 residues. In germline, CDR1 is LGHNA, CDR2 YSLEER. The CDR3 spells CASSQDASSYNSPLHF. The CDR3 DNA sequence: TGCGCCAGCAGCCAAGACGCGAGCTCCTATAATTCACCCCTCCACTTT.

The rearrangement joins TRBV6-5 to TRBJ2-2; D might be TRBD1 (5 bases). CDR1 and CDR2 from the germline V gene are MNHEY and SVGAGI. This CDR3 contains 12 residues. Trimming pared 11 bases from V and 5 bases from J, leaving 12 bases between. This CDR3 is CAAKGETGELFF. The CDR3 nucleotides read TGTGCCGCAAAAGGGGAAACCGGGGAGCTGTTTTTT.

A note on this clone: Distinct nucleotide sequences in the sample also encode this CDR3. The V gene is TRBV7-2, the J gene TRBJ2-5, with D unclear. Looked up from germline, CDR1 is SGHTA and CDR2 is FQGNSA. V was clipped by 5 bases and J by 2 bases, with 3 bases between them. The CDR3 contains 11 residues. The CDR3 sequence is CASSPQETQYF. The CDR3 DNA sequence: TGTGCCAGCAGCCCACAAGAGACCCAGTACTTC.

The CDR3 DNA is TGTGCCAGCAGTCCCCTTACAGGGATGTCCTACGAGCAGTACTTC. It encodes CASSPLTGMSYEQYF. V and J are TRBV27 and TRBJ2-7; TRBD1 is a possible D gene (6 bases). The CDR3 sequence is 15 residues long. The germline V and J ends were trimmed by 5 bases and 1 base, with 15 bases remaining between them. CDR1 is MNHEY and CDR2 is SMNVEV in the germline V gene (reference sequence).

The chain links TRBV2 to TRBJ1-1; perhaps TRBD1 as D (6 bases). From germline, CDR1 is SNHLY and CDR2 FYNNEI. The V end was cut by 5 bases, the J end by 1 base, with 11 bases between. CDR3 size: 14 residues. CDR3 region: CASSNPGQNTEAFF. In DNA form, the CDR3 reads TGTGCCAGCAGTAACCCGGGACAGAACACTGAAGCTTTCTTT.

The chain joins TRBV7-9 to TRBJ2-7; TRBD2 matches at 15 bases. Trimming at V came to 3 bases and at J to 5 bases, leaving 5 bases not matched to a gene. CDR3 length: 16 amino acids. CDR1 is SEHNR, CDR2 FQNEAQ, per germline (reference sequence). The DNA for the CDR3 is TGTGCCAGCAGCTTGGGGACTAGCGGGGGGATTCACGAGCAGTACTTC. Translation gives CASSLGTSGGIHEQYF. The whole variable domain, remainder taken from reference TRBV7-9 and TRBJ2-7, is DTGVSQNPRHKITKRGQNVTFRCDPISEHNRLYWYRQTLGQGPEFLTYFQNEAQLEKSRLLSDRFSAERPKGSFSTLEIQRTEQGDSAMYLCASSLGTSGGIHEQYFGPGTRLTVT.

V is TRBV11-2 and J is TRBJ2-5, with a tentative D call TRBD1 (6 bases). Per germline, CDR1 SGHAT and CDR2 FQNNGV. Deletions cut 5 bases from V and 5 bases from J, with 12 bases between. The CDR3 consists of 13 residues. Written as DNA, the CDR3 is TGTGCCAGCAGCCTACAGGGCAGGGAGACCCAGTACTTC. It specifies CASSLQGRETQYF.

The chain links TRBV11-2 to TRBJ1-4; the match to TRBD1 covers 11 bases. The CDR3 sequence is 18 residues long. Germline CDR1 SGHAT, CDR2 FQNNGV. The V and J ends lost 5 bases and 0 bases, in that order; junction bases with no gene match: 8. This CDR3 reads CASSGPPGQGATNEKLFF. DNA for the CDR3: TGTGCCAGCAGCGGACCCCCGGGACAGGGGGCAACTAATGAAAAACTGTTTTTT.

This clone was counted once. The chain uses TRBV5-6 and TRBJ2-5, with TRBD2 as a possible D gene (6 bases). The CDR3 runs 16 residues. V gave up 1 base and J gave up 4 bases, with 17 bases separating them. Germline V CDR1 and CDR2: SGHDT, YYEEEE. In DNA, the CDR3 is TGTGCCAGCAGCTTGTTGCCCGGCGGGGTTGGAGAGACCCAGTACTTC. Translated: CASSLLPGGVGETQYF.

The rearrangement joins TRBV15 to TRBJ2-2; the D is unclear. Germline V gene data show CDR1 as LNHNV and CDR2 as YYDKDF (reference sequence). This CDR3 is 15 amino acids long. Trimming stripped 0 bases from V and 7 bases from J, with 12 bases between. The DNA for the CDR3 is TGTGCCACCAGCAGAGATTTGGCGGCCGGCGGGGAGCTGTTTTTT. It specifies CATSRDLAAGGELFF.

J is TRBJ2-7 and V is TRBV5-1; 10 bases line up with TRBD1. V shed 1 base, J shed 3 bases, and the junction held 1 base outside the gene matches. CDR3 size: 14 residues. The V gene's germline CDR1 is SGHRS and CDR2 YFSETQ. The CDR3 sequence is CASSLWDRGYEQYF. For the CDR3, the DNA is TGCGCCAGCAGCTTGTGGGACAGGGGCTACGAGCAGTACTTC.

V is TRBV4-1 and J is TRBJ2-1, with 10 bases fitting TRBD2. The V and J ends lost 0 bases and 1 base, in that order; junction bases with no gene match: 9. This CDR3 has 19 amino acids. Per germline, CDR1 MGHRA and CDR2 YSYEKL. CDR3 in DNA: TGCGCCAGCAGCCAAGACACCGGGCTAGCGGGGGCTTCCTACAATGAGCAGTTCTTC. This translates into CASSQDTGLAGASYNEQFF.

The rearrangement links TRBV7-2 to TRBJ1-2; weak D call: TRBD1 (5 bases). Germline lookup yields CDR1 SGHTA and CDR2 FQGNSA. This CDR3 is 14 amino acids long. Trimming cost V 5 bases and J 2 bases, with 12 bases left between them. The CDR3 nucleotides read TGTGCCAGCAGCCCCACAGGAAGGAACTATGGCTACACCTTC. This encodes CASSPTGRNYGYTF. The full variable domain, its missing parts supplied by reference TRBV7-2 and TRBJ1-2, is GAGVSQSPSNKVTEKGKDVELRCDPISGHTALYWYRQSLGQGLEFLIYFQGNSAPDKSGLPSDRFSAERTGGSVSTLTIQRTQQEDSAVYLCASSPTGRNYGYTFGSGTRLTVV.